These 15 T cell receptor beta chains were all obtained from the same sample, sequenced in a study of control samples from healthy donors and cancer patients. Profiling relied on immunoSEQ multiplex PCR, and the TCRdb table lists in-frame clones only, not all of them. This sample yields more than 140,000 clones, of which 91% are seen a single time; about 7.1% belongs to the top ten. The sequenced sample consisted of blood. The source is a man aged 18 to 29 in good health.

This chain links TRBV12-3 or TRBV12-4 with TRBJ1-2, with TRBD1 identical over 7 bases. With 4 bases clipped from V and 4 bases from J, the junction kept 3 bases outside the gene matches. The CDR3 runs 13 residues. The CDR3 here is CASSYDRAYGYTF. The CDR3 coding sequence is TGTGCCAGCAGTTACGACAGGGCCTATGGCTACACCTTC.

This sequence joins TRBV5-4 and TRBJ2-2; D is perhaps TRBD1 or TRBD2 (5 bases each). The V gene's germline CDR1 is SGHNT and CDR2 YYREEE (reference sequence). V was trimmed by 4 bases and J by 4 bases, leaving 23 bases between them. The CDR3 extends over 18 amino acids. CDR3 sequence: CASSKSGTTLLSTGELFF. The CDR3 nucleotides are TGTGCCAGCAGCAAGTCCGGGACCACATTGCTGTCCACCGGGGAGCTGTTTTTT.

This clone has more than one count but fewer than ten. The rearrangement uses TRBV6-5 and TRBJ2-6; possibly TRBD1 for D (6 bases). The germline V and J ends were trimmed by 2 bases and 4 bases, with 12 bases remaining between them. The CDR3 spans 16 residues. CDR1 and CDR2 (germline): MNHEY, SVGAGI. CDR3 bases: TGTGCCAGCAGTTACGGTTCAGGGGCCGGGGCCAACGTCCTGACTTTC. Translated, it gives CASSYGSGAGANVLTF.

The rearrangement links TRBV7-2 to TRBJ1-5; TRBD1 might be the D (6 bases). Germline CDR1 is SGHTA and CDR2 is FQGNSA. With 2 bases removed from V and 7 bases from J, the gap between germline ends came to 12 bases. CDR3 length: 14 amino acids. The CDR3 DNA reads TGTGCCAGCAGCTTAAAGGGGGGGGAACAGCCCCAGCATTTT. Its translation: CASSLKGGEQPQHF.

This sequence joins TRBV3-1 (or the pseudogene TRBV3-2) and TRBJ1-4; unclear D gene. Trimming removed 0 bases from V and 7 bases from J, with 15 bases in between. The CDR3 extends over 16 amino acids. Germline CDR1 reads LGHDT; CDR2 reads YNNKEL (reference sequence). The CDR3 region is CASSQDRRTETEKLFF. CDR3 nucleotides: TGTGCCAGCAGCCAAGATCGGCGGACCGAGACTGAAAAACTGTTTTTT.

The chain combines TRBV6-1 with TRBJ1-3; D gene uncertain. Germline CDR1 MNHNS, CDR2 SASEGT. V was pared by 2 bases and J by 2 bases, with 7 bases between. This CDR3 has 14 amino acids. Here the CDR3 DNA reads TGTGCCAGCAGTGAATATGGGACTGGAAACACCATATATTTT. Encoded protein: CASSEYGTGNTIYF.

This chain connects TRBV10-2 to TRBJ2-1; TRBD1 might be the D (5 bases). The length of the CDR3 is 14 residues. V lost 2 bases and J lost 9, with 14 bases in between. Germline CDR1 is WSHSY and CDR2 is SAAADI. The CDR3: CASSETTGLSEQFF. CDR3 sequence (DNA): TGCGCCAGCAGTGAGACCACAGGCCTCAGTGAGCAGTTCTTC.

The chain uses TRBV19 and TRBJ1-2, with 9 bases matching TRBD1. Germline V gene data show CDR1 as LNHDA and CDR2 as SQIVND (reference sequence). CDR3 length: 15 amino acids. V lost 6 bases and J lost 4; bases outside the gene matches: 9. The CDR3 nucleotides are TGTGCCAGTAGCAGGGACAGGGCGGACCTCTATGGCTACACCTTC. Amino acid sequence: CASSRDRADLYGYTF. The whole variable domain, filled in from reference TRBV19 and TRBJ1-2, reads DGGITQSPKYLFRKEGQNVTLSCEQNLNHDAMYWYRQDPGQGLRLIYYSQIVNDFQKGDIAEGYSVSREKKESFPLTVTSAQKNPTAFYLCASSRDRADLYGYTFGSGTRLTVV.

The chain combines TRBV30 with TRBJ1-1; D not certain. This CDR3 spans 11 amino acids. Trimming pared 2 bases from V and 10 bases from J, leaving 11 bases between. Germline CDR1 GTSNPN, CDR2 SVGIG (reference sequence). CDR3 sequence (DNA): TGTGCCTGGAGTCACACTCTGGGAGCTTTCTTT. It translates to CAWSHTLGAFF.

The V and J genes are TRBV30 and TRBJ2-3; weak D call: TRBD2 (6 bases). The CDR3 sequence is 14 residues long. Germline V gene lookup returns CDR1 GTSNPN and CDR2 SVGIG (reference sequence). The V gene lost 0 bases and the J gene lost 3 bases, with 10 bases spanning the gap. CDR3 coding DNA: TGTGCCTGGAGTGTACGTGGAGGGACAGATACGCAGTATTTT. Translation gives CAWSVRGGTDTQYF.

The CDR3 nucleotides are TGTGCCAGCAGCGTAGTTCGTCAGCCCCAGCATTTT. It yields the protein CASSVVRQPQHF. The chain employs TRBV9 and TRBJ1-5; no firm D call. CDR3 length equals 12 residues. The V gene lost 0 bases and the J gene lost 6 bases, with 4 bases spanning the gap. In germline, CDR1 is SGDLS, CDR2 YYNGEE.

The chain has TRBV27 and TRBJ1-2, with TRBD1 as a possible D gene (5 bases). The ends were cut back, 1 base at V and 3 bases at J, with 15 bases in the middle. Germline CDR1 is MNHEY and CDR2 is SMNVEV (reference sequence). CDR3 length: 16 amino acids. The DNA of the CDR3 is TGTGCCAGCAGTTTATACGGGACGCCGTTTGACTATGGCTACACCTTC. This gives the protein CASSLYGTPFDYGYTF.

The rearrangement uses TRBV6-5 and TRBJ1-6; D possibly corresponds to TRBD1 (5 bases). V dropped 5 bases and J dropped 9 bases, with 14 bases sitting between them. The CDR3 length is 14 residues. Looked up from germline, CDR1 is MNHEY and CDR2 is SVGAGI. In nucleotides, the CDR3 is TGTGCCAGCAGTCCGGGACTGCAAGTTTCACCCCTCCACTTT. This codes for CASSPGLQVSPLHF.

J is TRBJ1-1 and V is TRBV18, with D possibly being TRBD1 (6 bases). Germline CDR1 is KGHSH and CDR2 is LQKENI. Trimming took off 6 bases at V and 4 bases at J, with 15 bases between the two ends. The CDR3 is 14 amino acids. This chain's CDR3 is CASSLYRESTEAFF. The CDR3 bases are TGTGCCAGCTCCCTATACAGGGAATCCACTGAAGCTTTCTTT.

Note on this clone: No conserved phenylalanine or tryptophan is present at the end of the CDR3, so a read error is the likely explanation. No DNA is shown, since the ends of the CDR3 on it are uncertain; the CDR3 is the one TCRdb lists. J is TRBJ2-3 and V is TRBV9; the table's D call, TRBD1, was not checked against the DNA. The CDR3 has 9 amino acids, counting both end residues. Per germline, CDR1 SGDLS and CDR2 YYNGEE. CDR3 protein: CASSVEQVV.